This TCR beta chain was observed in a study of shared clonotypes between healthy human individuals. Broader study findings: With a handful of donors compared, roughly 5% of naive CD4 clonotypes were shared. A generally larger estimated richness was seen in naive subsets than in memory subsets.

The CDR3 covers 11 residues. Per germline, CDR1 SEHNR and CDR2 FQNEAQ (reference sequence). V gave up 11 bases and J gave up 6 bases, with 14 bases separating them. About this clone: The antigen is undetermined.

Sequencing was performed with immunoSEQ multiplex PCR; in TCRdb, only in-frame clones are kept and a portion is missing. The repertoire holds 2 million or so clones, with around 95% as singletons. Material: naive CD4+ T cells sorted from blood. The sample's subset: CD45RA+ positively selected. The chain couples TRBV7-9 to TRBJ2-7, with D perhaps matching TRBD2 (6 bases). The clonotype originates from a man younger than 35 in good health. The CDR3: CAGGGAAEQYF. The DNA of the CDR3 is TGTGCCGGAGGAGGGGCGGCCGAGCAGTACTTC.